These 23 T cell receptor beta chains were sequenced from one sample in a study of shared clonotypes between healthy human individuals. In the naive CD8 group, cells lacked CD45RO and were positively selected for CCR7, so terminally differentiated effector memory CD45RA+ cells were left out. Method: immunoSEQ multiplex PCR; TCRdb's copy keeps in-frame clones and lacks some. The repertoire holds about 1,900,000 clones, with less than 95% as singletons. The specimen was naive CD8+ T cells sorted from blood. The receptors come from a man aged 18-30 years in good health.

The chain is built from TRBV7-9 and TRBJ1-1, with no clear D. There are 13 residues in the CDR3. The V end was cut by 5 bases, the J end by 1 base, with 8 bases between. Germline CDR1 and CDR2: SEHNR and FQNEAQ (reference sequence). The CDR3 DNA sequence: TGTGCCAGCAGCCATACGGAGAACACTGAAGCTTTCTTT. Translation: CASSHTENTEAFF.

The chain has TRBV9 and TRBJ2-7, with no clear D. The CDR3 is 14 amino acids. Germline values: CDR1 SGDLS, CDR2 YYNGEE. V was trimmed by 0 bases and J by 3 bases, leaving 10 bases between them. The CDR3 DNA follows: TGTGCCAGCAGCGTAGAGGCTAGTGACTACGAGCAGTACTTC. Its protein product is CASSVEASDYEQYF.

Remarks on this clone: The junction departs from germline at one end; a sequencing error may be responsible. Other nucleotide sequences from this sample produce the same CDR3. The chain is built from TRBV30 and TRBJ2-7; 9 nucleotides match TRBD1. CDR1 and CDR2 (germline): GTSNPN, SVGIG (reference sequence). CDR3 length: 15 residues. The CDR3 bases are TGTGCCTGGAGTCTCGTGACAGGGGGGTACTACGAGCAATACTTC. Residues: CAWSLVTGGYYEQYF.

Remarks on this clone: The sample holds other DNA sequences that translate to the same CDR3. CDR3 amino acids: CASSVGQGFYEQYF. The DNA of the CDR3 is TGTGCCAGCAGCGTAGGACAGGGCTTCTACGAGCAGTACTTC. The gene calls are TRBV9 and TRBJ2-7; 7 nucleotides align to TRBD1. The V gene's germline CDR1 is SGDLS and CDR2 YYNGEE. This CDR3 has 14 residues. The trim removed 0 bases at V and 3 bases at J, leaving 3 bases unmatched.

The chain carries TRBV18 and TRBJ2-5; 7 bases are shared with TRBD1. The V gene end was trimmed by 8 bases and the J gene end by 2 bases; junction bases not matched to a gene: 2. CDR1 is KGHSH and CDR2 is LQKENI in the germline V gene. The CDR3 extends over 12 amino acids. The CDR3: CASRDRQETQYF. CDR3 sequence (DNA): TGTGCCAGCCGGGACAGACAAGAGACCCAGTACTTC.

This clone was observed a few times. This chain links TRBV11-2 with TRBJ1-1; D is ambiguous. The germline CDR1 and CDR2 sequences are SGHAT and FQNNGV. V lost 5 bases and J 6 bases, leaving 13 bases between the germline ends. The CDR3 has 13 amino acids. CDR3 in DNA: TGTGCCAGCAGCGGAATGGGAATGGCTGAAGCTTTCTTT. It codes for CASSGMGMAEAFF.

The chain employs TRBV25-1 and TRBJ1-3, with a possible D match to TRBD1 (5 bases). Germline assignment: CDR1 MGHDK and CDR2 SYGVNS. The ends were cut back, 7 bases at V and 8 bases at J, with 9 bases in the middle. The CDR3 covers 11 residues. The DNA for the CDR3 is TGTGCCAGCACCCTGGGGGACACCATATATTTT. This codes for CASTLGDTIYF.

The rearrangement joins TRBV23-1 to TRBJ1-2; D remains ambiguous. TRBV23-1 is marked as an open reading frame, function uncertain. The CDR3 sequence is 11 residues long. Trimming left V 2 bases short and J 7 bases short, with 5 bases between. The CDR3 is CASSQGVGYTF. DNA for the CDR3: TGCGCCAGCAGTCAAGGGGTTGGCTACACCTTC.

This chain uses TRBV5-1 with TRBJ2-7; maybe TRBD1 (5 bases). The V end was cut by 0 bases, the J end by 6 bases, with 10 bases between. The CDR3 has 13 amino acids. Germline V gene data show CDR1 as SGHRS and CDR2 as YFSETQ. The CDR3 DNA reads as TGCGCCAGCAGCTTGGATGCAGGGTTCGAGCAGTACTTC. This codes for CASSLDAGFEQYF. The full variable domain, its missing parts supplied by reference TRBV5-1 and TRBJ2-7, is KAGVTQTPRYLIKTRGQQVTLSCSPISGHRSVSWYQQTPGQGLQFLFEYFSETQRNKGNFPGRFSGRQFSNSRSEMNVSTLELGDSALYLCASSLDAGFEQYFGPGTRLTVT.

The CDR3 spells CASSEPGQFPSGANVLTF. CDR3 coding DNA: TGTGCCAGCAGTGAACCGGGACAGTTCCCCTCTGGGGCCAACGTCCTGACTTTC. The chain is built from TRBV6-1 and TRBJ2-6, with 7 bases lining up with TRBD1. The germline V gene encodes CDR1 MNHNS and CDR2 SASEGT. CDR3 size: 18 residues. Unmatched junction bases numbered 7, after V lost 2 bases and J lost 0 bases.

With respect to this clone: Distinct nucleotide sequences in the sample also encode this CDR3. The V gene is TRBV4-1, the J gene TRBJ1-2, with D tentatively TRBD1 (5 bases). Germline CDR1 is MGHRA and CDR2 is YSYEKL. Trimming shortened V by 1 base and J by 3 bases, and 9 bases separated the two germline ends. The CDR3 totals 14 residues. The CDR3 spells CASSQGGRDYGYTF. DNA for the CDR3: TGCGCCAGCAGCCAAGGGGGACGCGACTATGGCTACACCTTC.

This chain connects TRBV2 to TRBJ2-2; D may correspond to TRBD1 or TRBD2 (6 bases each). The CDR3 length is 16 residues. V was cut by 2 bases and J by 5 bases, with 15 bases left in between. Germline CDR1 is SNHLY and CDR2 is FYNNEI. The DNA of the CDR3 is TGTGCCAGCAGTGAATGGGGGGCAAGTCGTACCGGGGAGCTGTTTTTT. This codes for CASSEWGASRTGELFF.

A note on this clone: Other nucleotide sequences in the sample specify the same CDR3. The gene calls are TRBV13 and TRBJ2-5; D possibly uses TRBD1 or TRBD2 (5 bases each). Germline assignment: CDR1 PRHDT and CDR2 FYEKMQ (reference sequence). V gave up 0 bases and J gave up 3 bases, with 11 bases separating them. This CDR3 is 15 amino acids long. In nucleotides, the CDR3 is TGTGCCAGCAGCTTAGGTGGGCAGGGAGAAGAGACCCAGTACTTC. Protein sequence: CASSLGGQGEETQYF.

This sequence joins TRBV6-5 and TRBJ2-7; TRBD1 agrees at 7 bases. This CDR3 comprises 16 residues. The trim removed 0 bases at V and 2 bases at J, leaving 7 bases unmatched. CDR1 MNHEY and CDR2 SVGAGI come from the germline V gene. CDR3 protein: CASSYSTGQHTYEQYF. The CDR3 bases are TGTGCCAGCAGTTACTCGACGGGACAGCATACCTACGAGCAGTACTTC.

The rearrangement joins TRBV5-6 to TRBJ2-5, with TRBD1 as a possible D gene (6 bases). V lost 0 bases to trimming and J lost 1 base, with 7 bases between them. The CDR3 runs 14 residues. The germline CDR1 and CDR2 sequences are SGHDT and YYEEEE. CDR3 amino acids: CASSLEGVQETQYF. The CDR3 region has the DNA TGTGCCAGCAGCTTGGAGGGGGTCCAAGAGACCCAGTACTTC.

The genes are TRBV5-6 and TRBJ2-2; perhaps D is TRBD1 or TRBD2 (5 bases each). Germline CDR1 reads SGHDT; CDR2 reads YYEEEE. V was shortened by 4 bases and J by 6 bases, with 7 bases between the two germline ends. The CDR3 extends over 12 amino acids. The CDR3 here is CASSQGPGELFF. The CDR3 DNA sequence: TGTGCCAGCAGCCAGGGACCCGGGGAGCTGTTTTTT.

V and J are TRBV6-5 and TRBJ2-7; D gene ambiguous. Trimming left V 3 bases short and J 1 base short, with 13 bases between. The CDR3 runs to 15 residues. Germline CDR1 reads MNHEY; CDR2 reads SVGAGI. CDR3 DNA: TGTGCCAGCAGTTATCGTCGGGTTGCTTCCTACGAGCAGTACTTC. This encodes CASSYRRVASYEQYF.

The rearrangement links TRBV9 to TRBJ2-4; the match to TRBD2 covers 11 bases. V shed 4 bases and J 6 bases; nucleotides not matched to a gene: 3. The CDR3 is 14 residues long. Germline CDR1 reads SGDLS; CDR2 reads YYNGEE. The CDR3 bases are TGTGCCAGCAGCCCAGGGACTAGCGGAAACATTCAGTACTTC. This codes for CASSPGTSGNIQYF.

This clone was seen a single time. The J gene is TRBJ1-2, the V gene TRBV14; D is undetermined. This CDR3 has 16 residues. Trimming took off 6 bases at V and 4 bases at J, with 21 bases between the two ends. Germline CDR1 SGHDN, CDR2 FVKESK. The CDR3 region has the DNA TGTGCCAGCAGTCAAAACCCCCTGGGAGGGAGCTATGGCTACACCTTC. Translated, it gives CASSQNPLGGSYGYTF.

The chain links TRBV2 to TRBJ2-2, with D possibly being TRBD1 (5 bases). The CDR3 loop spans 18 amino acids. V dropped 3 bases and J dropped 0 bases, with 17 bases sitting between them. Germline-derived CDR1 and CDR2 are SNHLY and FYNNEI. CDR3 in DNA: TGTGCCAGCAGTGATGTGGGCACAGGCCGCACGAACACCGGGGAGCTGTTTTTT. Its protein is CASSDVGTGRTNTGELFF.

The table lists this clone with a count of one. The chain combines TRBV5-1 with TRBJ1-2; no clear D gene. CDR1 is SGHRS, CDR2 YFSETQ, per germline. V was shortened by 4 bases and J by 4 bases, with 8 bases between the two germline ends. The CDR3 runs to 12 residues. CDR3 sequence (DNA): TGCGCCAGCAGCGATAACAGCTATGGCTACACCTTC. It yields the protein CASSDNSYGYTF.

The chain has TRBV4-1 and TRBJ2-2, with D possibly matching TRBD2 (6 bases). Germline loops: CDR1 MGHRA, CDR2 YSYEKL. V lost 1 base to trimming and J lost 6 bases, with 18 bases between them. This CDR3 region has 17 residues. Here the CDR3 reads CASSQVGPRRGAGELFF. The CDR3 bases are TGCGCCAGCAGCCAAGTGGGCCCTAGGAGGGGCGCCGGGGAGCTGTTTTTT.

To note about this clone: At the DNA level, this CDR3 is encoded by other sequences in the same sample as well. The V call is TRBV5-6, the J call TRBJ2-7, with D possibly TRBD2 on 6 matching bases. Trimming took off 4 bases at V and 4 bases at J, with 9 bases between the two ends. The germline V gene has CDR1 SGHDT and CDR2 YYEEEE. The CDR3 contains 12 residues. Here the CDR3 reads CASSGGTYEQYF. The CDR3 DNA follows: TGTGCCAGCAGCGGGGGGACTTACGAGCAGTACTTC.